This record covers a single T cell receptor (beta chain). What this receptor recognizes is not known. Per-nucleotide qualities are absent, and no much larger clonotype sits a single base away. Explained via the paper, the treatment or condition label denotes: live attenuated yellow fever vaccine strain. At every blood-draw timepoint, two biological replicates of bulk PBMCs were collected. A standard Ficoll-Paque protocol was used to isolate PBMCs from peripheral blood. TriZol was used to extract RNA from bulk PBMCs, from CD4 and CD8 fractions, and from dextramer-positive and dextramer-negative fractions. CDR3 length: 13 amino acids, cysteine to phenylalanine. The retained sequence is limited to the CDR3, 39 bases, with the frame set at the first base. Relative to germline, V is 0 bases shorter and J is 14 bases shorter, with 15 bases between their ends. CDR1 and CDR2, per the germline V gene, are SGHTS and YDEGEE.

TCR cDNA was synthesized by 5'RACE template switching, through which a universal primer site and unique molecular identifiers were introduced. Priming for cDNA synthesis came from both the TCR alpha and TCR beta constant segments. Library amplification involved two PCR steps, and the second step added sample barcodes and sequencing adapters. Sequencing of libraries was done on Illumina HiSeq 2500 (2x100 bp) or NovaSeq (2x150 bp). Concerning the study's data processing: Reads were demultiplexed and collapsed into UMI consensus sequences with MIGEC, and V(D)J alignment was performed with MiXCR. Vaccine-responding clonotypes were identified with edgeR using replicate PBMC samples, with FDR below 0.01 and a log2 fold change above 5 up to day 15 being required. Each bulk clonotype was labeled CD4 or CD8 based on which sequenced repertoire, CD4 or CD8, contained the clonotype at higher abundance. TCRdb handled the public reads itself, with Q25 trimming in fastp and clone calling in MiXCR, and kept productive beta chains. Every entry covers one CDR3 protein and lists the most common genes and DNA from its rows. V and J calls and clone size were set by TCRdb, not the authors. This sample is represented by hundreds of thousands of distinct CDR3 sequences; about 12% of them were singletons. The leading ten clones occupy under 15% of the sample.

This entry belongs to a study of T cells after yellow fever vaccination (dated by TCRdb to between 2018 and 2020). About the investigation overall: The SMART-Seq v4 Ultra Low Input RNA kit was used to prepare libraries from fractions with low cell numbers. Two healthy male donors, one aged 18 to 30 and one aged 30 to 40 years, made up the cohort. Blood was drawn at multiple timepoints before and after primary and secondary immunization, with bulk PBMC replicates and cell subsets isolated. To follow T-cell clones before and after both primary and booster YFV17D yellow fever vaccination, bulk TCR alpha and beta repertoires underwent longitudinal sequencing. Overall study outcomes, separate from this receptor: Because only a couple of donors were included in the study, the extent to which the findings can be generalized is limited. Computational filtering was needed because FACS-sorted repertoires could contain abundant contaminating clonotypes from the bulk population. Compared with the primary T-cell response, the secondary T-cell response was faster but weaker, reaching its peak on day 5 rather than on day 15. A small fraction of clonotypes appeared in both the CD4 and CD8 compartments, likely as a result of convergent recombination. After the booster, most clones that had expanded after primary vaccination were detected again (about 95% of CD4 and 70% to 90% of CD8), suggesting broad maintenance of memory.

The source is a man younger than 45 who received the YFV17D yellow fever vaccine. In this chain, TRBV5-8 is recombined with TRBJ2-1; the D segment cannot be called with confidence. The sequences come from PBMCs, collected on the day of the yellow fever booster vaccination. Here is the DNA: TGTGCCAGCAGCTTGGGTTATGTCCCCGGAGAGTTCTTC. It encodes CASSLGYVPGEFF.